This T cell receptor (beta chain) originates from a study of T-cell memory formation after mild COVID-19. TCRdb reanalysed the 5' RACE reads using MiXCR and keeps one entry per CDR3 protein. The table shows roughly 100,000 distinct CDR3 sequences, with around an eighth occurring only once. V was clipped by 0 bases and J by 5 bases; unmatched bases: 9. This CDR3 comprises 15 residues. Germline V gene lookup returns CDR1 DFQATT and CDR2 SNEGSKA (reference sequence). This clonotype was counted many times. The chain is built from TRBV20-1 and TRBJ1-2; 7 nucleotides line up with TRBD1. The sample taken for sequencing was PBMCs or a T cell subset sorted from them (not recorded which). The sequence derives from an adult woman who had mild COVID-19 (a few samples of this study predate the infection). Cell type and time point are not known. In nucleotides, the CDR3 is TGCAGTGCTAGAGATATGGGACAGAGCCCGTATGGCTACACCTTC. This translates into CSARDMGQSPYGYTF.